This entry concerns a single T cell receptor beta chain. Its matching antigen is unknown. The data stem from a study of OX40 agonist ivuxolimab in advanced cancers. Study-wide background: Administration of intravenous ivuxolimab to patients occurred every 2 weeks at 0.01 to 10 mg/kg. Having had anti-PD-1, anti-PD-L1 or anti-CTLA-4 therapy before was allowed, and over 35% had some.

Study-level results: Nonresponders, in some cases, also had low normalized T-cell clonal expansion. The study observed clonal expansion of CD4+ and CD8+ blood T cells by week 6 at 0.1 to 3.0 mg/kg.

Generated by immunoSEQ multiplex PCR, the TCRdb table keeps only in-frame clones and is missing some. The sample carries about 82,000 clones, over 80% recorded once. Germline loops: CDR1 MNHNS, CDR2 SASEGT. V lost 6 bases and J lost 0, with 11 bases in between. The CDR3 contains 15 residues. The material was CD4+ or CD8+ T cells sorted from blood, obtained in a trial of the OX40 agonist ivuxolimab. The sequence was collected from an adult with an advanced solid tumor such as melanoma, head and neck, liver or kidney cancer. V gene TRBV6-1 combines with J gene TRBJ1-4; no reliable D call. The CDR3 DNA sequence: TGTGCCAGCAGCGACTACAGAGCAACTAATGAAAAACTGTTTTTT. Its translation: CASSDYRATNEKLFF.